This T cell receptor beta chain was recovered during a study of blood T cells in healthy people across ages. After removal of 4 bases from V and 15 bases from J, the junction contained 16 bases not matched to a gene. From germline, CDR1 is SGHNT and CDR2 YYREEE (reference sequence). CDR3 length: 15 residues. Through a sample-barcoded 5' primer and a J-beta primer mix, a second PCR was run for roughly 6 to 11 cycles. TCRdb called the 5' RACE reads again in MiXCR, with one record for every CDR3 protein. The table records roughly 500,000 distinct CDR3 sequences, 20% to 30% of them present only once. This same sample was also taken into another study, of T cells of mothers and their children.

The source material was blood. The receptor was isolated from a boy younger than 18 in good health. The chain is built from TRBV5-4 and TRBJ2-1; 10 bases map to TRBD2. DNA for the CDR3: TGTGCCAGCAGCGAAAGCGGGACTAGCGCCTCGGGAAGGTTCTTC. It is translated as CASSESGTSASGRFF.